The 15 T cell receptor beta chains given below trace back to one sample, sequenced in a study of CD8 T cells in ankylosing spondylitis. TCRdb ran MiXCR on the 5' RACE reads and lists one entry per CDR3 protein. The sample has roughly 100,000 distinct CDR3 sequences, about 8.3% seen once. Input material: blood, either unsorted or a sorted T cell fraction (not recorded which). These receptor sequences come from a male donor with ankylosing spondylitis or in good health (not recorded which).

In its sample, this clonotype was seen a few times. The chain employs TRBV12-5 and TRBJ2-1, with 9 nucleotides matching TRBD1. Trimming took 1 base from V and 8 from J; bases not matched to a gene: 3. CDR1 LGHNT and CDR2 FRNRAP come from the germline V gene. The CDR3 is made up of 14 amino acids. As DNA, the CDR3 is TGTGCTAGTGGTTTGGAGGGACAGGGCTATGAGCAGTTCTTC. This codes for CASGLEGQGYEQFF.

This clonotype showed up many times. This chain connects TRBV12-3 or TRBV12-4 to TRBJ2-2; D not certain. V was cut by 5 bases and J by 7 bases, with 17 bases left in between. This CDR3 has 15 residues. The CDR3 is CASSPRVLWGGELFF. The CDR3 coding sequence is TGTGCCAGCAGTCCCCGGGTCCTGTGGGGCGGGGAGCTGTTTTTT.

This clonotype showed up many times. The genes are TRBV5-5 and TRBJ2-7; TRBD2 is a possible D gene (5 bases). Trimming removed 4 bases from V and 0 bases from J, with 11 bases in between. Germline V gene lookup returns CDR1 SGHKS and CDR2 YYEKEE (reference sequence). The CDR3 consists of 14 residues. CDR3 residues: CASSRGLNSYEQYF. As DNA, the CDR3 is TGTGCCAGCAGCCGCGGACTGAACTCCTACGAGCAGTACTTC.

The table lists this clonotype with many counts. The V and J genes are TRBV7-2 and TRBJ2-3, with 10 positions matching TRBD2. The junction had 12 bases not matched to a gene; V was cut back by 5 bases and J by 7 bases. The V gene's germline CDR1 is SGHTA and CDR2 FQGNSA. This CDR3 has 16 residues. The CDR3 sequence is CASSPRSGGRGNTQYF. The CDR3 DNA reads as TGTGCCAGCAGCCCCCGTAGCGGGGGGAGGGGAAATACGCAGTATTTT.

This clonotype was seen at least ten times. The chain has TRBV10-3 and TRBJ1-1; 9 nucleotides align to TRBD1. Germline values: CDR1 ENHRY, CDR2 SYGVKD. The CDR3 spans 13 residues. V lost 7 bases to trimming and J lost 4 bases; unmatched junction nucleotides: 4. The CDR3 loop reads CAIMDRGLTEAFF. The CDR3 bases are TGTGCCATCATGGACAGGGGTCTCACTGAAGCTTTCTTT.

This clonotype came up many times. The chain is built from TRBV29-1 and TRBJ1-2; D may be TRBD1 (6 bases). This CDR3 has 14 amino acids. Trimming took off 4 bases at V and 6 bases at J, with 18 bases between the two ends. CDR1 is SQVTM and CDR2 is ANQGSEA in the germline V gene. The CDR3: CSVGPTYGTNGYTF. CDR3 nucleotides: TGCAGCGTTGGCCCCACCTACGGGACAAATGGCTACACCTTC.

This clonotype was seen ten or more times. For the CDR3, the DNA is TGTGCCAGCAGCCTTAGGGGGTCTGGCCGATACAATGAGCAGTTCTTC. Encoded protein: CASSLRGSGRYNEQFF. The genes are TRBV7-6 and TRBJ2-1, with D possibly matching TRBD1 (6 bases). V gave up 5 bases and J gave up 4 bases, with 18 bases separating them. The CDR3 contains 16 residues. Germline V CDR1 and CDR2: SGHVS, FNYEAQ.

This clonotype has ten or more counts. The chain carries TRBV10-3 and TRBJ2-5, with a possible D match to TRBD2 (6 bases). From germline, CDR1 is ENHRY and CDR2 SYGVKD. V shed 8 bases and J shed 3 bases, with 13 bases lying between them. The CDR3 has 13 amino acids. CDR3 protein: CAILRENEETQYF. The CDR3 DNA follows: TGTGCCATCCTTCGGGAGAATGAAGAGACCCAGTACTTC.

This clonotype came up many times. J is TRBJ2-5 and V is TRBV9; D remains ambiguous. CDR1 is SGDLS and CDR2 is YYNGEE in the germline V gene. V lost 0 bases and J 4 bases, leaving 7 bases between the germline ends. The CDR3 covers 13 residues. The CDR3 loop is CASSVDQRETQYF. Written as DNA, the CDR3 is TGTGCCAGCAGCGTAGATCAACGAGAGACCCAGTACTTC.

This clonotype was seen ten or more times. In DNA, the CDR3 is TGCGCCAGCGGGGGATCGCTAGCAGCAGATACGCAGTATTTT. Translated: CASGGSLAADTQYF. J is TRBJ2-3 and V is TRBV5-1; tentatively, D is TRBD1 or TRBD2 (5 bases each). The CDR3 length is 14 residues. Between the trimmed V and J ends, which lost 7 bases and 4 bases, there was a span of 16 bases. Germline CDR1 is SGHRS and CDR2 is YFSETQ.

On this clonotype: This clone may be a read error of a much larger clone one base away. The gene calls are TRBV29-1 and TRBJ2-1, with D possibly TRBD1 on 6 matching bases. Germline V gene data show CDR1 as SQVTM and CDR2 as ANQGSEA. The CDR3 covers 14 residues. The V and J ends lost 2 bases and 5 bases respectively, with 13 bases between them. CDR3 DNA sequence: TGCAGCGTTGAAAAGGACAGACTGAACAATGAGCAGTTCTTC. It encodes CSVEKDRLNNEQFF.

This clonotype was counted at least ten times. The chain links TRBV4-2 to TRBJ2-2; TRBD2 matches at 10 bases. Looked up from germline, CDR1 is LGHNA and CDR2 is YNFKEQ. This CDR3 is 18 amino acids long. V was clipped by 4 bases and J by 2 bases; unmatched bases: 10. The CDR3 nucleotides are TGTGCCAGCAGCCTGGAGGGTAGCGGGGGGCAAAACACCGGGGAGCTGTTTTTT. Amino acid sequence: CASSLEGSGGQNTGELFF.

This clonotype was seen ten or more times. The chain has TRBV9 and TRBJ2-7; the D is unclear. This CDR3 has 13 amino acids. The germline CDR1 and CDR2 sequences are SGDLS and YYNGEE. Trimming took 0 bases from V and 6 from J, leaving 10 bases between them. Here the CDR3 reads CASSVAPPTEQYF. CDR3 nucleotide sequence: TGTGCCAGCAGCGTAGCCCCCCCTACCGAGCAGTACTTC. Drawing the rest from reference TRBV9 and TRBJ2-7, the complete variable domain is DSGVTQTPKHLITATGQRVTLRCSPRSGDLSVYWYQQSLDQGLQFLIQYYNGEERAKGNILERFSAQQFPDLHSELNLSSLELGDSALYFCASSVAPPTEQYFGPGTRLTVT.

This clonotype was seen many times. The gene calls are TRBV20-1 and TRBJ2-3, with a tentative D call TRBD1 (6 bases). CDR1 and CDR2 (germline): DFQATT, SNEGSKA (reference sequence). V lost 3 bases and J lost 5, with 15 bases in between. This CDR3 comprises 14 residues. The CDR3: CSARWRPRGDTQYF. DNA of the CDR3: TGCAGTGCTAGGTGGCGCCCCAGGGGAGATACGCAGTATTTT.

The CDR3 bases are TGTGCCAGCAGCTTAGTGGGTTGGGAGCTGTTTTTT. Amino acids: CASSLVGWELFF. The V and J genes are TRBV7-2 and TRBJ2-2, with no clear D. The V end was cut by 1 base, the J end by 9 bases, with 6 bases between. This CDR3 comprises 12 residues. The germline CDR1 and CDR2 sequences are SGHTA and FQGNSA. The whole variable domain, filled in from reference TRBV7-2 and TRBJ2-2, reads GAGVSQSPSNKVTEKGKDVELRCDPISGHTALYWYRQSLGQGLEFLIYFQGNSAPDKSGLPSDRFSAERTGGSVSTLTIQRTQQEDSAVYLCASSLVGWELFFGEGSRLTVL.